What follows describes a single TCR beta chain. Residents of 24 US areas, aged about 18 to 89 years, made up the participants. Shortly before study entry, within 2 weeks, exposed participants had met a COVID-19 case. The data belong to a study of blood T cell repertoires in COVID-19. Study information: Samples of COVID-19 (acute and convalescent) were obtained from the United States, Italy and Spain.

Germline CDR1 and CDR2: SGHRS and YFSETQ. V lost 4 bases to trimming and J lost 3 bases, with 7 bases between them. The CDR3 has 12 amino acids. In the authors' methods: Cell counts per sample came from amplifying reference gene primers. Sequencing was performed with immunoSEQ multiplex PCR; in TCRdb, only in-frame clones are kept and a portion is missing. V and J calls and clone size are as listed in that table; D and trimming were resolved from the DNA. Seen here are approximately 150,000 clones, around 80% observed once, and the top ten hold over 5%. The source is a man between 65 and 85 years old who had been exposed to COVID-19. The V call is TRBV5-1, the J call TRBJ1-2; maybe TRBD1 (5 bases). The sample was PBMCs or T cells enriched from blood (not recorded which). The DNA for the CDR3 is TGCGCCAGCAGCCCGGGGGACTATGGCTACACCTTC. Its protein is CASSPGDYGYTF.